This TCR beta chain was captured in a study of CD8 T cells in Susac syndrome. Reverse transcription of about 0.5 to 1 ug RNA was carried out with random hexamers. Amplification of TCR beta CDR3 by immunoSEQ multiplex PCR spanned 54 Vbeta and 13 Jbeta. TCRdb re-called the immunoSEQ multiplex PCR reads through MiXCR, storing one row per CDR3 protein. The table lists some 160,000 distinct CDR3 sequences, roughly 92% of them singletons. Study-level points and caveats: Clonal expansion did not appear in Susac syndrome CD4+ T cell repertoires.

Patients having Susac syndrome satisfied recently defined diagnostic criteria for definite or probable disease. Isolation of CD8+ and CD4+ T cells was performed negatively, whereas enrichment of TEMRA cells was done by FACS. V lost 0 bases, J lost 5 bases, and 17 bases lay in between. CDR3 length: 17 amino acids. Germline V lookup: CDR1 LGHNA, CDR2 YNFKEQ. Comments on this clonotype: The antigen remains undetermined.

The TCR sequence derives from a human donor with Susac syndrome. This rearrangement joins TRBV4-2 to TRBJ2-1; no firm D call. The sample comprised CD4+ T cells from PBMCs. The CDR3 DNA is TGTGCCAGCAGCCAAGATCCGTCGCAGGTTTCGGACAATGAGCAGTTCTTC. Its translation is CASSQDPSQVSDNEQFF.